A single sample is the source of the 9 T cell receptor beta chains below, sequenced in a study of blood T cell repertoires in COVID-19. Produced via immunoSEQ multiplex PCR; TCRdb's table is partial and in-frame only. The sample consists of about 310,000 clones, about 87% of them appearing once. The material sequenced was peripheral blood. The receptors come from a woman in her forties or fifties who had recovered from COVID-19.

The V call is TRBV6-5, the J call TRBJ2-1, with 14 bases fitting TRBD2. V lost 9 bases to trimming and J lost 1 base; unmatched junction nucleotides: 2. CDR1 is MNHEY and CDR2 is SVGAGI in the germline V gene. The CDR3 has 15 amino acids. The chain's CDR3 is CARGTSGRSYNEQFF. In DNA, the CDR3 is TGTGCCAGGGGGACTAGCGGGAGATCCTACAATGAGCAGTTCTTC.

The chain links TRBV28 to TRBJ2-5; 14 nucleotides agree with TRBD2. The CDR3 length is 15 residues. V lost 3 bases and J lost 5; bases outside the gene matches: 2. Germline-derived CDR1 and CDR2 are MDHEN and SYDVKM. The CDR3 DNA reads TGTGCCAGCAGTTTGGGACTAGCGGGGGTGGAGACCCAGTACTTC. Translation: CASSLGLAGVETQYF.

V gene TRBV5-1 combines with J gene TRBJ2-7; weak D call: TRBD1 (6 bases). This CDR3 comprises 17 residues. The germline gives CDR1 SGHRS, CDR2 YFSETQ. Trimming removed 0 bases at V and 4 bases at J, with 20 bases between. CDR3 DNA: TGCGCCAGCAGCTTGGATTTCAGGGGCAGGACTCGTTACGAGCAGTACTTC. Its translation: CASSLDFRGRTRYEQYF.

This chain uses TRBV7-3 with TRBJ2-3, with 14 bases that match TRBD2. Germline V gene data show CDR1 as SGHTA and CDR2 as FQGTGA. V lost 5 bases, J lost 5 bases, and 3 bases stayed unmatched. The CDR3 sequence is 15 residues long. CDR3: CASSAGTSGRDTQYF. The CDR3 coding sequence is TGTGCCAGCAGCGCCGGGACTAGCGGGAGAGATACGCAGTATTTT.

The genes are TRBV6-2 or TRBV6-3 and TRBJ1-1; D remains unclear. Per germline, CDR1 MNHEY and CDR2 SVGEGT. The V end lost 0 bases, the J end lost 6 bases, and 20 bases lay between the germline ends. This CDR3 has 17 amino acids. CDR3 in amino acids: CASSYSARGRRGAEAFF. CDR3 in DNA: TGTGCCAGCAGTTACTCGGCCCGCGGGAGGCGAGGAGCTGAAGCTTTCTTT.

The gene calls are TRBV19 and TRBJ1-2, with a possible D match to TRBD1 (5 bases). V lost 3 bases, J lost 4 bases, and 30 bases lay in between. Per germline, CDR1 LNHDA and CDR2 SQIVND (reference sequence). CDR3 size: 20 residues. The CDR3 DNA reads as TGTGCCAGTAGTATTCGAAGGATCAGGGTGGCCGGAGTTCCATCCTATGGCTACACCTTC. Translation: CASSIRRIRVAGVPSYGYTF.

This clone was recorded only once. Here the CDR3 DNA reads TGTGCCAGCAGCTCAAGACAAACCCAAGAGACCCAGTACTTC. This gives the protein CASSSRQTQETQYF. V is TRBV7-8 and J is TRBJ2-5; D unresolved. This CDR3 is built from 14 residues. V was shortened by 4 bases and J by 1 base, with 10 bases between the two germline ends. Germline V gene sequence: CDR1 SGHVS, CDR2 FQNEAQ.

CDR3 residues: CASSQEAQDNQPQHF. In DNA, the CDR3 is TGCGCCAGCAGCCAAGAGGCCCAGGACAATCAGCCCCAGCATTTT. The V call is TRBV4-1, the J call TRBJ1-5; D unclear. V was cut by 0 bases and J by 3 bases, with 9 bases left in between. Germline values: CDR1 MGHRA, CDR2 YSYEKL. The CDR3 sequence is 15 residues long.

The chain has TRBV4-3 and TRBJ1-3; D perhaps matches TRBD1 (6 bases). The germline CDR1 and CDR2 sequences are LGHNA and YSLEER. The CDR3 has 15 residues. Trimming took off 1 base at V and 6 bases at J, with 13 bases between the two ends. The chain's CDR3 is CASSQVGTISNTIYF. CDR3 DNA: TGCGCCAGCAGCCAAGTTGGGACAATTTCAAACACCATATATTTT.